The T cell receptor (beta chain) under discussion was sequenced for a study of T cell repertoires in cytomegalovirus infection. About the research overall: It was the public TCR beta signatures that indicated both CMV infection and matching HLA type. Study conclusions and caveats: Clonotype analysis showed dominance of the ex vivo response by HLA-C-restricted CMV-specific TCR beta clonotypes.

Trimming stripped 0 bases from V and 1 base from J, with 11 bases between. CDR1 SGHRS and CDR2 YFSETQ come from the germline V gene. The CDR3 spans 15 residues. Note on this clonotype: Its antigen is currently unknown.

TCRdb used MiXCR to reprocess the reads, holding one entry per CDR3 protein. The sample carries over 250,000 distinct CDR3 sequences, roughly 23% recorded once. This receptor was taken from a human donor in good health (CMV status not recorded). Some clones in this sample may be carry-over from other donors' samples. The chain recombines TRBV5-1 with TRBJ2-7; no firm D call. Sequencing used PBMCs. This chain's CDR3 is CASSLGPSNSYEQYF. In DNA form, the CDR3 reads TGCGCCAGCAGCTTGGGACCGTCGAATTCCTACGAGCAGTACTTC. The variable domain in full, completed from reference TRBV5-1 and TRBJ2-7, reads KAGVTQTPRYLIKTRGQQVTLSCSPISGHRSVSWYQQTPGQGLQFLFEYFSETQRNKGNFPGRFSGRQFSNSRSEMNVSTLELGDSALYLCASSLGPSNSYEQYFGPGTRLTVT.